This T cell receptor (beta chain) was obtained from a study of vaccination and CD4 T cells after COVID-19. CDR3 length: 16 residues. Per germline, CDR1 MNHEY and CDR2 SVGEGT. V lost 6 bases and J lost 9, with 24 bases in between. CD4+ T cells that had been cultured provided DNA sequenced with the Oncomine TCR Beta short-read assay. TCRdb reprocessed the PCR reads via MiXCR and lists one record per CDR3 protein. The sample comprises around 7,000 distinct CDR3 sequences, about 41% of which are singletons, and roughly two fifths rests with the top ten. Treatment denoted: approximately nine-day PBMC culture with coronavirus spike peptide pools or control peptides (ViraFEST assay). It was before the COVID-19 pandemic (2011-2018) that the unexposed donor's CD4+ T cells were collected. Points on this clonotype: Its antigen is as yet unknown.

This clonotype was obtained from a human donor in good health. Sequencing input: CD4+ T cells from blood, cultured in vitro. The chain combines TRBV6-2 or TRBV6-3 with TRBJ1-5; D is possibly TRBD1 (5 bases). In DNA form, the CDR3 reads TGTGCCAGCAGGCACCAGGAAGGAGGGGACGGACGGCCCCAGCATTTT. It yields the protein CASRHQEGGDGRPQHF.